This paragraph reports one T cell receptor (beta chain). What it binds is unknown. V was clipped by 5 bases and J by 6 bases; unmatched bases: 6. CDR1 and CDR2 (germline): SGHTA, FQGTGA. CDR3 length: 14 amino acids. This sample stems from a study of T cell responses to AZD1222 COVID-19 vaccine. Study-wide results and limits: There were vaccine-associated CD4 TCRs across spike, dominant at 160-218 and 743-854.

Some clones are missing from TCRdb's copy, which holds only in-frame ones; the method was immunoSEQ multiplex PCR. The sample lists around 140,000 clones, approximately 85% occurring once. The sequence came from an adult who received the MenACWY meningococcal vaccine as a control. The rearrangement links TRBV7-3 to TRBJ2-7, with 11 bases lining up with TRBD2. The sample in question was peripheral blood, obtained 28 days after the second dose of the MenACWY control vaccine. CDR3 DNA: TGTGCCAGCAGCGTGACTAGCGGGGCCGCCGAGCAGTACTTC. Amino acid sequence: CASSVTSGAAEQYF.